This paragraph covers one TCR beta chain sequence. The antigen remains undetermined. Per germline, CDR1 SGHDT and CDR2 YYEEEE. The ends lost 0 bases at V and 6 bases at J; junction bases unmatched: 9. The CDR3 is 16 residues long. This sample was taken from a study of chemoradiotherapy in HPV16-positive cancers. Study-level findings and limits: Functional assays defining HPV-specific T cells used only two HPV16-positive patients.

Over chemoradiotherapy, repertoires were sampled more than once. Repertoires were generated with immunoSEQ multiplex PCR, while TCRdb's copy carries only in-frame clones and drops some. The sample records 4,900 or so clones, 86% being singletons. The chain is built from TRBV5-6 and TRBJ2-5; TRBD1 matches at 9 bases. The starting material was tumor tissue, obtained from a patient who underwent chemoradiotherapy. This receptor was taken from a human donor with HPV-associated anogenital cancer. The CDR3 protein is CASSLGGQGEGQTQYF. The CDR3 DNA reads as TGTGCCAGCAGCTTGGGGGGACAGGGCGAGGGGCAGACCCAGTACTTC.